This T cell receptor (beta chain) was captured by sequencing in a study of monozygotic twins with inflammatory bowel disease. Study results and limitations: Diversity of TCRbeta measured by inverse Simpson was lower in IBD patients than in healthy co-twins. IBD patients, compared with healthy twins, shared fewer clonotypes with others (especially with disease activity).

Germline CDR1 and CDR2: SGHRS and YFSETQ. The CDR3 contains 15 residues. To note about this clonotype: The target antigen is unknown.

Reanalyzing the 5' RACE reads, TCRdb keeps one entry per CDR3 protein, without DNA. The sample data list fewer than 200,000 distinct CDR3 sequences. The specimen was blood. The sequence was obtained from a human donor with ulcerative colitis or Crohn's disease, or a healthy co-twin of an affected twin (not recorded which). The V and J genes are TRBV5-1 and TRBJ2-1. CDR3: CASSLGGKSENEQFF.